This TCR beta chain was retrieved from a study of T cells in Graves' hyperthyroidism and ophthalmopathy (dated 2019 in TCRdb). Turning to the overall study: Peripheral blood samples were taken at initial diagnosis, before any treatment was given. The study also compared thyroid tissue and blood T-cell repertoires from roughly 6 Graves' hyperthyroidism patients. Once sampling was done, hyperthyroidism patients were given methimazole at a starting dose of 30 mg daily, whereas ophthalmopathy patients were given high-dose intravenous methylprednisolone. An independent validation cohort of under 20 hyperthyroidism patients and about 16 patients who later progressed to ophthalmopathy tested prospective prediction of ophthalmopathy. The 100 or so discovery patients were randomly split 7:3 into training and test sets. A discovery cohort of about 95 patients, about 40 with Graves' ophthalmopathy and about 60 with stable Graves' hyperthyroidism, was used to find distinguishing TCR V-J signatures. TCR Vbeta CDR3 sequencing of roughly 140 peripheral blood samples (under 45 ophthalmopathy, over 70 hyperthyroidism and roughly 17 progressor patients) is reported in the paper. What the study reported, not specific to this receptor: A 13 V-J signature model separated ophthalmopathy from stable hyperthyroidism, with around 90% sensitivity and roughly 82% specificity in cross-validation and 80%/75% in testing. Most expanded thyroid clonotypes (frequency above 0.001) were also detected in blood, suggesting blood repertoires may reflect thyroid immune responses. Sample size was not statistically predetermined, and investigators were not blinded to group allocation. In validation, progression to ophthalmopathy was predicted by the model with 70.59% sensitivity and 72% to 85% specificity, a median of 6.5 months before onset.

This clonotype has only a few counts. Its antigen is currently not known. No much larger clone is present one base from it, and per-base qualities are unavailable. In the ophthalmopathy patients, disease was moderately to severely active, with a Clinical Activity Score of 3 or more, a NOSPECS grade of 4 or more, and a duration of less than 3 months. The study excluded patients with uncontrolled infections, other autoimmune diseases, pregnancy or lactation. Diagnoses relied on clinical symptoms, serum thyroxine and TRAb, thyroid ultrasound and orbital computed tomography. PBMCs were separated from around 9.1 ml of fresh peripheral blood using Ficoll-Paque density gradient centrifugation. Trizol reagent was used to extract total RNA, and RNA quality was then checked on an Agilent 2100 Bioanalyzer. The germline ends are 12 bases apart after V is trimmed by 9 bases and J by 4 bases. CDR1 and CDR2 are drawn from the germline V gene: MDHEN, SYDVKM. The CDR3 goes from the cysteine to the phenylalanine over 12 residues. Just CDR3 DNA is preserved here, 36 bases in frame from base 1.

The TCR beta CDR3 regions were amplified from RNA transcripts. A first-round RT-PCR of the TCR CDR3 used the HTBI primer set with the Qiagen OneStep RT-PCR kit. Libraries were constructed in a second round of multiplex PCR, after which size selection and purification were carried out. Libraries were sequenced paired-end with 100 bp reads on an Illumina HiSeq2000. For the original study's pipeline: SOAPnuke was used to process the raw data, removing reads that contained adapters or uncalled bases, had a mean Phred below 15, or lacked an exact match to the constant primer or identifier. High-quality paired reads were merged using COPE v1.2.5, and each unique nucleotide sequence was defined as a clonotype. MiTCR v1.1 was used to align the clonotypes against IMGT TRBV, TRBD and TRBJ reference segments. Analysis was restricted to V-J combinations with a frequency above 0.0001, which covered roughly 99% of repertoires. A TCS score was defined as the ratio between F50 (clonal expansion) and ExV (chaos), using BLOSUM62-based TCRdist between CDR3 peptides within each V-J. Welch's t-statistics and random forest reduced just over 500 V-J features to some 14, which were used in a naive Bayes classifier (R e1071). TCRdb itself trimmed the public reads at Q25 with fastp, ran MiXCR and retained productive beta chains. Under each unique CDR3 protein, matching rows form one entry showing the most common genes and DNA. In this record, the V and J calls reflect TCRdb's handling and not the investigators' own analysis. The sample table shows around 360,000 distinct CDR3 sequences, and 12% to 15% are seen once. The top ten hold roughly 20% of the sample.

The sequencing input was blood. The rearrangement joined TRBV28 to TRBJ1-2; TRBD1 is a weak D gene call, 6 bases matching. The receptor comes from a woman aged 55-69 years with Graves' ophthalmopathy. CDR3 region: CASQTGIYGYTF. The DNA sequence follows: TGTGCCAGTCAAACAGGGATCTATGGCTACACCTTC.